This T cell receptor beta chain was found in a study of early stage breast cancer tumors. Regarding the study as a whole: Tumors had roughly 2.4-fold higher T cell density and higher clonality than adjacent normal breast tissue. Comparing each tissue with blood distinguished tumor from normal in about 90% of the 16 patients.

In germline, CDR1 is SGHAT, CDR2 FQNNGV. The V end was cut by 0 bases, the J end by 3 bases, with 15 bases between. The CDR3 extends over 16 amino acids. Repertoires were generated with immunoSEQ multiplex PCR, while TCRdb's copy carries only in-frame clones and drops some. The table includes 51,000 or so clones, roughly four fifths detected once. As for this clone: Antigen specificity is unknown.

This clonotype originated in a person aged 50 to 59 with breast cancer. Material for sequencing was blood. The chain uses TRBV11-2 and TRBJ2-7; D is possibly TRBD1 (5 bases). In nucleotides, the CDR3 is TGTGCCAGCAGCTTAGAAGGGGCTCAAGCCTACTACGAGCAGTACTTC. Translated, it gives CASSLEGAQAYYEQYF.